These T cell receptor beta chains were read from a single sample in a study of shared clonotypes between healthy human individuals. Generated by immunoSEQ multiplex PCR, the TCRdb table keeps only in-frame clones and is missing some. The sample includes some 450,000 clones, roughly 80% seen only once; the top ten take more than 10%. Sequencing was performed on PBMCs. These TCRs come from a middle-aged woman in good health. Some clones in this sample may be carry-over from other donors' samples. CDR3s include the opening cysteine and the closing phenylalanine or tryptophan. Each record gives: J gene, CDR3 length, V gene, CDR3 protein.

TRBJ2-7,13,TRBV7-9,CASTRLAGGEQYF
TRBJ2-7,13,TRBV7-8,CASSSAHSAWQYF
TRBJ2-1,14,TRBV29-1,CSVEFVWTAGEQFF
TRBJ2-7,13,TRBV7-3,CASSERDSYEQYF
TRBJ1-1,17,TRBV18,CASSPLSGAGLNTEAFF
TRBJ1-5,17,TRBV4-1,CASRDIVTQVRDQPQHF
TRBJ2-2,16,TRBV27,CASSYSTGWNTGELFF
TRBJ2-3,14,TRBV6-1,CASSEIPNTDTQYF
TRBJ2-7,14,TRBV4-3,CASSPREGTGEQYF
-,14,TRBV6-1,CASSLLGDTGELFF
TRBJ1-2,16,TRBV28,CASSPPVPADDYGYTF
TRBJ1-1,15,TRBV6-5,CASSYGDRGLSEAFF
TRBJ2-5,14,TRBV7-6,CASSLNLYQETQYF
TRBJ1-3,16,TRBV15,CATSSVGWGAGNTIYF
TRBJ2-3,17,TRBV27,CASSLSWREKPTDTQYF
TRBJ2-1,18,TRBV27,CASSLFGTLAGVNNEQFF
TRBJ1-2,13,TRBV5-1,CASSWGQGDGYTF
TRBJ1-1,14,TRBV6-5,CASREQGLYTEAFF
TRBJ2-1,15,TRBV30,CAWSLGQGVLNEQFF
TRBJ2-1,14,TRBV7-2,CASRHGTSGRAMFF
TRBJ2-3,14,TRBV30,CAWSSGTSTDTQYF
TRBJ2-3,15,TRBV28,CASSFPSESTDTQYF
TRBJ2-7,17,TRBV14,CASSQDGGAGAVYEQYF
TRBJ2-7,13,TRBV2,CASRAGASYEQYF
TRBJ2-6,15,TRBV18,CASSSLFSGANVLTF
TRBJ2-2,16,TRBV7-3,CASSQTGGALSGELFF
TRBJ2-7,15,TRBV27,CASTPGGGPVYEQYF
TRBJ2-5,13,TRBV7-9,CASSLMSQETQYF
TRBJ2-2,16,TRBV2,CASSDGTSVNTGELFF
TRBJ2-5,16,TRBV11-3,CASSPGGRAGRETQYF
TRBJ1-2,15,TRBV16,CASTDETGGFYGYTF
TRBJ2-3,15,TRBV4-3,CASSQDSAGGVTQYF
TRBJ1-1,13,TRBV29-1,CSVLPTGNTEAFF
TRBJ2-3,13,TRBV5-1,CASSPVVSDTQYF
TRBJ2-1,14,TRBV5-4,CASSGTPLSNEQFF
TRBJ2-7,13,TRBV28,CASSSGQWDEQYF
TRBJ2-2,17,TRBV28,CASSLPSGQGITGELFF
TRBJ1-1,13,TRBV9,CASSGPKNTEAFF
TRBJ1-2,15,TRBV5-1,CASSRAGAYDYGYTF
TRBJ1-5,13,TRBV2,CASMGQGNQPQHF
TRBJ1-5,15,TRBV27,CASSLDPYSNQPQHF
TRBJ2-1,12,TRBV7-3,CASSLRGGEQFF
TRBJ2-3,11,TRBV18,CASSMGDTQYF
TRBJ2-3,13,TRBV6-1,CASSEPATDTQYF
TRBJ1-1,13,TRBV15,CATSREQGYEAFF
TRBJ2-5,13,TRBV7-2,CASSPSSQETQYF